This T cell receptor (beta chain) appears in the sequencing data of a study of T cell repertoires in cytomegalovirus infection (dated by TCRdb to between 2018 and 2020). For the study in its entirety: Because public TCR beta signatures pointed to carriage of CMV infection together with the matching HLA type, the HLA type of each donor mattered for the analysis. The paper as a whole reports these results and caveats: In both this cohort and an independent roughly 330-donor cohort, the cumulative frequency of public TCR beta family members distinguished carriers of CMV infection plus the relevant HLA type. The ex vivo response was dominated by HLA-C-restricted CMV-specific TCR beta clonotypes, and the single most frequent clonotype in two of eight donors was supplied by these HLA-C-restricted clonotypes.

Germline trimming: 4 bases from V, 5 bases from J; junction bases outside gene matches: 10. Spanning cysteine to phenylalanine, the CDR3 consists of 16 amino acids. Just CDR3 DNA is preserved here, 48 bases in frame from base 1. Looking up the germline V gene yields CDR1 SGHRS and CDR2 YFSETQ. Data came from an Illumina HiSeq 1500. The public reads were run again by TCRdb, first through fastp at Q25 and then through MiXCR, and only productive beta chains were kept. Each entry is one CDR3 protein sequence, shown with its most common DNA and genes. The sample table records approximately 750,000 distinct CDR3 sequences; 35% of these occur just once. The ten largest clones take up roughly 2.8% of the sample. Comment on this clonotype: This receptor's antigen is unknown. Base qualities are not at hand, and no much larger clone is one base apart.

The sequenced sample consisted of PBMCs. The chain uses TRBV5-1 and TRBJ2-1; 9 central bases correspond to TRBD2. The sequence derives from a human donor in good health (CMV status not recorded). Some clones in this sample may be carry-over from other donors' samples. The CDR3 in this case is CASSPSPQRGDNEQFF. The sequenced DNA: TGCGCCAGCAGCCCCTCACCCCAGCGGGGGGACAATGAGCAGTTCTTC.